This entry lists 10 T cell receptor beta chains sequenced from one sample in a study of breast tumors, draining lymph nodes, adjacent tissues. TCRdb independently ran MiXCR on the multiplex PCR reads; one entry per CDR3 protein. The repertoire holds 100,000 to 150,000 distinct CDR3 sequences, with about 20% as singletons. Axillary draining lymph nodes of breast cancer patients supplied the node samples. Sequenced input: axillary lymph node tissue. Source of these receptors: a female donor with breast cancer. Some clones in this sample may be carry-over from other donors' samples.

This chain connects TRBV28 to TRBJ2-7, with D possibly being TRBD1 or TRBD2 (6 bases each). Trimming stripped 6 bases from V and 2 bases from J, with 14 bases between. The CDR3 length is 14 residues. In germline, CDR1 is MDHEN, CDR2 SYDVKM. The DNA of the CDR3 is TGTGCCAGCAGGTGGACAGCGGGTGCCTACGAGCAGTACTTC. Translated, it gives CASRWTAGAYEQYF.

On this clonotype: A much larger clone differs by one base, so this may be a read error. The chain employs TRBV29-1 and TRBJ2-5; D is unclear. CDR1 is SQVTM, CDR2 ANQGSEA, per germline. This CDR3 has 11 residues. The V end was cut by 6 bases, the J end by 10 bases, with 15 bases between. Here the CDR3 DNA reads TGCAGCGTGGAGTTTCGGAAGATCCAGTACTTC. This gives the protein CSVEFRKIQYF.

This clonotype was observed many times. This chain connects TRBV12-3 or TRBV12-4 to TRBJ2-7; D unresolved. The V end lost 7 bases, the J end lost 4 bases, and 14 bases lay between the germline ends. CDR3 length equals 13 residues. As DNA, the CDR3 is TGTGCCAGCACCCAGGCTAGTATGTACGAGCAGTACTTC. Encoded protein: CASTQASMYEQYF.

This clonotype was seen ten or more times. This chain joins TRBV5-1 and TRBJ2-2, with 7 positions matching TRBD1. V dropped 0 bases and J dropped 6; count of bases not matched to a gene: 8. Germline V lookup: CDR1 SGHRS, CDR2 YFSETQ. This CDR3 is built from 16 residues. DNA for the CDR3: TGCGCCAGCAGCTTGGGCGAGGGGGCAAAGGCCGGGGAGCTGTTTTTT. This translates into CASSLGEGAKAGELFF. The complete variable domain, with remaining parts taken from reference TRBV5-1 and TRBJ2-2, reads KAGVTQTPRYLIKTRGQQVTLSCSPISGHRSVSWYQQTPGQGLQFLFEYFSETQRNKGNFPGRFSGRQFSNSRSEMNVSTLELGDSALYLCASSLGEGAKAGELFFGEGSRLTVL.

Concerning this clonotype itself: Possible read error: a much larger clone is one base away. The rearrangement links TRBV6-6 to TRBJ1-5; 10 positions match TRBD1. Germline V gene lookup returns CDR1 MNHNY and CDR2 SVGAGI (reference sequence). With 5 bases clipped from V and 9 bases from J, the junction kept 10 bases outside the gene matches. This CDR3 is 15 amino acids long. The CDR3 reads CASSPRQGADRPQHF. CDR3 coding DNA: TGTGCCAGCAGTCCTAGACAGGGGGCCGATCGGCCCCAGCATTTT.

At least ten counts were recorded for this clonotype. The chain is built from TRBV24-1 and TRBJ2-2; possibly TRBD1 for D (6 bases). The CDR3 is 16 amino acids. In germline, CDR1 is KGHDR, CDR2 SFDVKD. Trimming removed 2 bases from V and 4 bases from J, with 13 bases in between. CDR3 DNA: TGTGCCACCAGTGATTGGGCAGGGGATCGCACCGGGGAGCTGTTTTTT. Its protein is CATSDWAGDRTGELFF.

Comment on this clonotype: Possible read error: a much larger clone is one base away. The chain joins TRBV7-6 to TRBJ2-2; 9 nucleotides match TRBD1. The CDR3 loop spans 15 amino acids. With V trimmed by 7 bases and J by 3 bases, 6 bases remained unmatched. Germline V gives CDR1 SGHVS, CDR2 FNYEAQ. CDR3 coding DNA: TGTGCCAGCAACGATGGACAGGGGTACACCGGGGAGCTGTTTTTT. It encodes CASNDGQGYTGELFF.

There are many counts of this clonotype. The genes are TRBV5-5 and TRBJ1-4, with unresolved D. This CDR3 spans 13 amino acids. Trimming cost V 0 bases and J 7 bases, with 7 bases left between them. Germline V gene data show CDR1 as SGHKS and CDR2 as YYEKEE (reference sequence). The CDR3 here is CASSLDVSEKLFF. CDR3 in DNA: TGTGCCAGCAGCTTGGATGTTAGTGAAAAACTGTTTTTT. Together with reference TRBV5-5 and TRBJ1-4, the CDR3 gives the full variable domain: DAGVTQSPTHLIKTRGQQVTLRCSPISGHKSVSWYQQVLGQGPQFIFQYYEKEERGRGNFPDRFSARQFPNYSSELNVNALLLGDSALYLCASSLDVSEKLFFGSGTQLSVL.

As concerns this clonotype: A read error is possible here, since a much larger clone lies one base away. This chain uses TRBV3-1 with TRBJ2-3; D perhaps matches TRBD2 (5 bases). There are 13 residues in the CDR3. Per germline, CDR1 LGHDT and CDR2 YNNKEL (reference sequence). The CDR3 reads CASRAASTDTQCF. In nucleotides, the CDR3 is TGTGCCAGCAGGGCAGCTAGCACAGATACGCAGTGTTTT.

This clonotype was picked up many times. This chain joins TRBV15 and TRBJ2-5, with TRBD2 matching over 10 bases. After removal of 3 bases from V and 5 bases from J, the junction contained 9 bases not matched to a gene. CDR1 is LNHNV and CDR2 is YYDKDF in the germline V gene (reference sequence). The length of the CDR3 is 16 residues. This CDR3 is CATSSPLAGASETQYF. The CDR3 nucleotides read TGTGCCACCAGCAGCCCGCTAGCGGGAGCCTCGGAGACCCAGTACTTC.